Listed below are T cell receptor beta chains from one sample, sequenced in a study of blood T cells in healthy people across ages. TCRdb called the 5' RACE reads again in MiXCR, with one record for every CDR3 protein. The data show 450,000 to 700,000 distinct CDR3 sequences, approximately 27% seen once. Material for sequencing was blood. These receptors all come from a woman aged 70-85 years in good health. The CDR3 runs from the conserved cysteine through the conserved F or W. Each record gives: V gene, clone size, D gene, J gene, CDR3 protein, CDR3 DNA. D genes are given only for firm matches. Clone size appears in some rows only: once, few, many, or a class for an expanded clone.

v_call: TRBV9; clone_size: .; d_call: TRBD2; j_call: TRBJ2-3; cdr3_aa: CASSGTSNTDTQYF; cdr3_nt: TGTGCCAGCAGCGGGACTAGCAACACAGATACGCAGTATTTT
v_call: TRBV4-2; clone_size: few; d_call: .; j_call: TRBJ2-5; cdr3_aa: CASSQASSAQETQYF; cdr3_nt: TGTGCCAGCAGCCAAGCGTCTAGCGCTCAAGAGACCCAGTACTTC
v_call: TRBV5-1; clone_size: few; d_call: TRBD2; j_call: TRBJ2-5; cdr3_aa: CASAGTSGTPVTQYF; cdr3_nt: TGCGCCAGCGCGGGGACTAGCGGGACCCCGGTGACCCAGTACTTC
v_call: TRBV25-1; clone_size: .; d_call: .; j_call: TRBJ1-1; cdr3_aa: CASSESAGPTEAFF; cdr3_nt: TGTGCCAGCAGTGAATCGGCGGGACCCACTGAAGCTTTCTTT
v_call: TRBV6-6; clone_size: .; d_call: .; j_call: TRBJ1-5; cdr3_aa: CASSSEYSNQPQHF; cdr3_nt: TGTGCCAGCAGTTCGGAGTATAGCAATCAGCCCCAGCATTTT
v_call: TRBV7-2; clone_size: few; d_call: .; j_call: TRBJ2-7; cdr3_aa: CASSPRTAFDEQYF; cdr3_nt: TGTGCCAGCAGCCCTCGGACAGCCTTTGACGAGCAGTACTTC
v_call: TRBV24-1; clone_size: .; d_call: .; j_call: TRBJ1-4; cdr3_aa: CATSETGSFGKLFF; cdr3_nt: TGTGCCACCAGTGAAACAGGGTCTTTTGGAAAACTGTTTTTT
v_call: TRBV5-6; clone_size: few; d_call: .; j_call: TRBJ2-1; cdr3_aa: CASSLWGTGEYNEQFF; cdr3_nt: TGTGCCAGCAGCCTGTGGGGTACTGGAGAGTACAATGAGCAGTTCTTC
v_call: TRBV6-1; clone_size: .; d_call: TRBD1; j_call: TRBJ1-5; cdr3_aa: CASIPDRVDQPQHF; cdr3_nt: TGTGCCAGCATCCCGGACAGGGTGGATCAGCCCCAGCATTTT
v_call: TRBV6-6; clone_size: many; d_call: .; j_call: TRBJ2-7; cdr3_aa: CASSTRPIEQYF; cdr3_nt: TGTGCCAGCAGTACAAGGCCGATTGAGCAGTACTTC
v_call: TRBV7-9; clone_size: once; d_call: TRBD2; j_call: TRBJ2-5; cdr3_aa: CASSLELAGTETQYF; cdr3_nt: TGTGCCAGCAGCTTAGAACTAGCGGGGACAGAGACCCAGTACTTC
v_call: TRBV4-2; clone_size: few; d_call: .; j_call: TRBJ2-1; cdr3_aa: CASSQDGSYNEQSF; cdr3_nt: TGTGCCAGCAGCCAAGATGGAAGCTACAATGAGCAGTCCTTC
v_call: TRBV6-6; clone_size: .; d_call: .; j_call: TRBJ1-5; cdr3_aa: CASSSDYAGGQPQHF; cdr3_nt: TGTGCCAGCAGTTCCGACTACGCGGGAGGTCAGCCCCAGCATTTT
v_call: TRBV7-3; clone_size: many; d_call: TRBD2; j_call: TRBJ2-4; cdr3_aa: CASSRGGLGNIQYF; cdr3_nt: TGTGCCAGCAGCCGGGGGGGCTTGGGAAACATTCAGTACTTC
v_call: TRBV4-3; clone_size: .; d_call: TRBD1; j_call: TRBJ1-2; cdr3_aa: CASSQDDRGYGYTF; cdr3_nt: TGCGCCAGCAGCCAAGACGACAGGGGATACGGCTACACCTTC
v_call: TRBV5-1; clone_size: few; d_call: .; j_call: TRBJ2-2; cdr3_aa: CASRTANTGKLFF; cdr3_nt: TGCGCCAGCAGAACGGCGAACACCGGGAAGCTGTTTTTT
v_call: TRBV30; clone_size: .; d_call: .; j_call: TRBJ1-2; cdr3_aa: CAWIPRTRGDFSYGYTF; cdr3_nt: TGTGCCTGGATCCCCCGGACACGGGGGGACTTCAGCTATGGCTACACCTTC
v_call: TRBV2; clone_size: few; d_call: .; j_call: TRBJ2-1; cdr3_aa: CASSASQHEQFF; cdr3_nt: TGTGCCAGCAGCGCTAGTCAGCACGAGCAGTTCTTC
v_call: TRBV6-6; clone_size: .; d_call: .; j_call: TRBJ1-4; cdr3_aa: CASSYFRQATEKLFF; cdr3_nt: TGTGCCAGCAGTTACTTCCGGCAGGCAACCGAAAAACTGTTTTTT
v_call: TRBV2; clone_size: .; d_call: .; j_call: TRBJ1-1; cdr3_aa: CASSVYSGQRVTEAFF; cdr3_nt: TGTGCCAGCAGTGTTTATTCGGGACAAAGGGTTACTGAAGCTTTCTTT
v_call: TRBV4-1; clone_size: .; d_call: .; j_call: TRBJ2-5; cdr3_aa: CASSQATNGETQYF; cdr3_nt: TGCGCCAGCAGCCAAGCGACTAATGGAGAGACCCAGTACTTC
v_call: TRBV7-3; clone_size: few; d_call: .; j_call: TRBJ2-1; cdr3_aa: CASSSEVGGAGSYNEQFF; cdr3_nt: TGTGCCAGCAGCTCCGAGGTGGGGGGGGCTGGGTCCTACAATGAGCAGTTCTTC
v_call: TRBV6-5; clone_size: many; d_call: .; j_call: TRBJ1-1; cdr3_aa: CASSYSPQKNTEAFF; cdr3_nt: TGTGCCAGCAGTTACTCCCCTCAGAAGAACACTGAAGCTTTCTTT
v_call: TRBV21-1; clone_size: .; d_call: .; j_call: TRBJ2-7; cdr3_aa: CASSKQRIDAYEQYF; cdr3_nt: TGTGCCAGCAGCAAGCAAAGGATAGACGCCTACGAGCAGTACTTC
v_call: TRBV7-3; clone_size: .; d_call: .; j_call: TRBJ1-2; cdr3_aa: CASGGDNYGYTF; cdr3_nt: TGTGCCAGCGGGGGGGATAACTATGGCTACACTTTC
v_call: TRBV5-1; clone_size: .; d_call: TRBD1; j_call: TRBJ1-2; cdr3_aa: CASSPGQGDYGYTF; cdr3_nt: TGCGCCAGCAGCCCGGGACAGGGTGACTATGGCTACACCTTC
v_call: TRBV20-1; clone_size: few; d_call: .; j_call: TRBJ2-1; cdr3_aa: CSASFRTKINEQFF; cdr3_nt: TGCAGTGCTAGCTTCCGGACTAAGATCAATGAGCAGTTCTTC
v_call: TRBV19; clone_size: few; d_call: TRBD1; j_call: TRBJ2-7; cdr3_aa: CASRRTGDTYEQYF; cdr3_nt: TGTGCCAGTAGAAGGACAGGGGATACCTACGAGCAGTACTTC
v_call: TRBV29-1; clone_size: few; d_call: TRBD2; j_call: TRBJ2-7; cdr3_aa: CSVDLRTSASYEQYF; cdr3_nt: TGCAGCGTTGATTTAAGGACTAGCGCCTCCTACGAGCAGTACTTC
v_call: TRBV10-3; clone_size: .; d_call: .; j_call: TRBJ2-3; cdr3_aa: CAISEFGQDTQYF; cdr3_nt: TGTGCCATCAGTGAGTTCGGGCAAGATACGCAGTATTTT
v_call: TRBV7-2; clone_size: .; d_call: .; j_call: TRBJ2-3; cdr3_aa: CASSLAQGSGTDTQYF; cdr3_nt: TGTGCCAGCAGCTTAGCGCAGGGATCCGGCACAGATACGCAGTATTTT
v_call: TRBV3-1; clone_size: few; d_call: TRBD2; j_call: TRBJ2-1; cdr3_aa: CASSQDGGAYNEQFF; cdr3_nt: TGTGCCAGCAGCCAAGACGGGGGGGCCTACAATGAGCAGTTCTTC